These T cell receptor beta chains were read from a single sample in a study of OX40 agonist ivuxolimab in advanced cancers. TCRdb's copy holds only in-frame clones and misses some; the assay was immunoSEQ multiplex PCR. The table includes tens of thousands of clones, around four fifths detected once. The specimen was CD4+ or CD8+ T cells sorted from blood, collected in a trial of the OX40 agonist ivuxolimab. The source of these receptors is an adult with an advanced solid tumor such as melanoma, head and neck, liver or kidney cancer. The CDR3 runs from the conserved cysteine through the conserved F or W. D genes are given only for firm matches. Only part of the rows carry a size: once, few, many, or a class if the clone is expanded.

clone_size j_call v_call d_call cdr3_aa cdr3_nt
. TRBJ2-1 TRBV5-1 TRBD2 CASSLGGLGLAGNEQFF TGCGCCAGCAGCTTGGGTGGGTTGGGACTAGCTGGAAATGAGCAGTTCTTC
once TRBJ2-7 TRBV10-3 TRBD2 CATSESSGRTPKPQQYF TGTGCCACCAGTGAGTCTAGCGGGAGGACCCCTAAACCCCAGCAGTACTTC
. TRBJ1-5 TRBV7-2 . CASSPTVYSNQPQHF TGTGCCAGCAGCCCGACAGTATATAGCAATCAGCCCCAGCATTTT
. TRBJ2-2 TRBV6-5 . CASSPLGVAGELFF TGTGCCAGCAGCCCCCTGGGGGTGGCCGGGGAGCTGTTTTTT
. TRBJ1-6 TRBV18 . CASSPESSYNSPLHF TGTGCCAGCTCACCTGAGAGCTCCTATAATTCACCCCTCCACTTT
. TRBJ2-3 TRBV11-2 . CASSYPNTDTQYF TGTGCCAGCAGCTACCCCAACACAGATACGCAGTATTTT
. TRBJ2-3 TRBV4-1 . CASSQVGGGASTDTQYF TGCGCCAGCAGCCAAGTAGGGGGCGGGGCGAGCACAGATACGCAGTATTTT
. TRBJ2-1 TRBV7-8 TRBD2 CASSSLAGGLEQFF TGTGCCAGCAGCTCCCTAGCGGGGGGGCTTGAGCAGTTCTTC
. TRBJ1-1 TRBV11-2 . CASSLSSLEAFF TGTGCCAGCAGCTTATCCAGCCTTGAAGCTTTCTTT
. TRBJ2-2 TRBV2 . CASSVSAGELFF TGTGCCAGCAGTGTTAGCGCCGGGGAGCTGTTTTTT
. TRBJ2-1 TRBV5-4 TRBD1 CASSFGQGFDEQFF TGTGCCAGCAGCTTCGGACAGGGGTTCGATGAGCAGTTCTTC
. TRBJ1-3 TRBV9 . CASSPGRISGNTIYF TGTGCCAGCAGCCCGGGACGGATCTCTGGAAACACCATATATTTT
. TRBJ2-7 TRBV9 . CASSVEDWYEQYF TGTGCCAGCAGCGTCGAGGATTGGTACGAGCAGTACTTC
. TRBJ1-5 TRBV7-3 . CASSLSQGQPQHF TGTGCCAGCAGCTTAAGCCAGGGGCAGCCCCAGCATTTT
. TRBJ2-3 TRBV29-1 TRBD2 CSVAGAGDTDTQYF TGCAGCGTTGCTGGCGCGGGGGACACAGATACGCAGTATTTT
. TRBJ1-1 TRBV21-1 . CASSKEGREFWGDTEAFF TGTGCCAGCAGCAAAGAGGGGCGGGAGTTCTGGGGGGACACTGAAGCTTTCTTT
. TRBJ1-6 TRBV19 . CASSNPGGRSYNSPLHF TGTGCCAGTAGTAACCCGGGGGGACGCTCCTATAATTCACCCCTCCACTTT
. TRBJ2-3 TRBV10-3 . CAISGGYAQKGGRTDTQYF TGTGCCATCAGTGGGGGTTATGCCCAGAAAGGGGGTCGCACAGATACGCAGTATTTT
once TRBJ2-1 TRBV7-9 . CASSFSQVNEQFF TGTGCCAGCAGCTTCTCCCAGGTCAATGAGCAGTTCTTC
. TRBJ2-2 TRBV5-2 . CASSPDGPTGATGELFF TGTGCCAGCAGCCCGGACGGGCCTACTGGAGCCACCGGGGAGCTGTTTTTT